The TCR beta chain under discussion was sequenced for a study of T cells in Graves' hyperthyroidism and ophthalmopathy. Looked up from germline, CDR1 is SEHNR and CDR2 is FQNEAQ (reference sequence). The V end lost 4 bases, the J end lost 4 bases, and 6 bases lay between the germline ends. The CDR3 has 12 amino acids. Study observations and caveats: Most thyroid-expanded clonotypes above 0.001 were also found in blood.

RNA transcripts gave rise to amplified TCR beta CDR3 regions. The HTBI primer set served for first-round RT-PCR of the TCR CDR3. A single record per CDR3 protein comes from TCRdb applying MiXCR to the multiplex PCR reads. The table has approximately 490,000 distinct CDR3 sequences, about 20% seen once. This clonotype was counted ten times or more. What it binds is unknown. The source is a woman aged 70-85 years with Graves' ophthalmopathy. V gene TRBV7-9 combines with J gene TRBJ2-3; unclear D gene. Specimen: blood. The CDR3 coding sequence is TGTGCCAGCAGCTCGACGGCAGATACGCAGTATTTT. Protein product: CASSSTADTQYF.